Given below is one T cell receptor (beta chain) in context. The repertoire was sequenced with immunoSEQ multiplex PCR; TCRdb's copy has only in-frame clones and lacks some. Of approximately 1,500 clones in the sample, about 61% were seen once. The sample originates from a study of coeliac disease. Across the study: Each coeliac patient was active, refractory type I, or diet-controlled.

The CDR3 is made up of 14 amino acids. Germline CDR1 SGHDT, CDR2 YYEEEE. Trimming cost V 2 bases and J 3 bases; bases outside gene matches: 5. Sequenced sample: intraepithelial lymphocytes from the gut. The chain combines TRBV5-6 with TRBJ2-7, with 7 bases lining up with TRBD1. The source is a woman aged 50 to 65 with celiac disease on a gluten-free diet. CDR3 in amino acids: CASSFGQVVYEQYF. For the CDR3, the DNA is TGTGCCAGCAGCTTTGGACAGGTAGTCTACGAGCAGTACTTC.